The 32 T cell receptor beta chains below come from one sample, sequenced in a study of T cell responses to AZD1222 COVID-19 vaccine. Sequencing used immunoSEQ multiplex PCR; TCRdb keeps in-frame clones, though not all of them. The sample holds around 150,000 clones, about 93% seen once. The input for sequencing was peripheral blood, taken 28 days after the second AZD1222 dose. The source is an adult who received the AZD1222 COVID-19 vaccine.

The V and J genes are TRBV3-1 (or the pseudogene TRBV3-2) and TRBJ2-1, with 7 nucleotides matching TRBD2. Trimming cost V 3 bases and J 2 bases; bases outside gene matches: 7. The CDR3 loop spans 16 amino acids. Germline V gives CDR1 LGHDT, CDR2 YNNKEL (reference sequence). The CDR3 sequence is CASSQGLADPYNEQFF. The CDR3 coding sequence is TGTGCCAGCAGCCAGGGGCTAGCGGACCCCTACAATGAGCAGTTCTTC.

This chain joins TRBV20-1 and TRBJ1-2, with a possible D match to TRBD1 (6 bases). The V gene's germline CDR1 is DFQATT and CDR2 SNEGSKA (reference sequence). There are 12 residues in the CDR3. The V and J ends lost 3 bases and 2 bases respectively, with 7 bases between them. As DNA, the CDR3 is TGCAGTGCTAGTCAGGGGAACTATGGCTACACCTTC. This sequence encodes CSASQGNYGYTF.

This clone is a singleton in its sample. This chain uses TRBV2 with TRBJ1-1, with unresolved D. Trimming shortened V by 6 bases and J by 8 bases, and 31 bases separated the two germline ends. Germline CDR1 reads SNHLY; CDR2 reads FYNNEI. CDR3 length: 18 amino acids. CDR3 loop: CASSGTTHTKSWVREAFF. The CDR3 coding sequence is TGTGCCAGCAGCGGAACCACACATACAAAAAGCTGGGTCAGGGAAGCTTTCTTT.

DNA for the CDR3: TGTGCCAGCAGCCCCGGGACTAGCGGGGTCAAGCAGTACTTC. Its protein product is CASSPGTSGVKQYF. This sequence joins TRBV14 and TRBJ2-7; 13 bases map to TRBD2. Looked up from germline, CDR1 is SGHDN and CDR2 is FVKESK. V trimming: 4 bases; J trimming: 8 bases; junction bases outside the gene matches: 5. The CDR3 runs to 14 residues.

The V and J genes are TRBV7-3 and TRBJ2-1; D is unresolved. CDR1 is SGHTA, CDR2 FQGTGA, per germline. CDR3 length equals 12 residues. V shed 1 base and J shed 7 bases, with 5 bases lying between them. CDR3 in DNA: TGTGCCAGCAGCTTAAACCCTAATGAGCAGTTCTTC. This translates into CASSLNPNEQFF.

This chain connects TRBV4-3 to TRBJ2-1, with a weak D call TRBD2 (5 bases). There are 13 residues in the CDR3. Looked up from germline, CDR1 is LGHNA and CDR2 is YSLEER. V lost 0 bases, J lost 8 bases, and 8 bases lay in between. CDR3: CASSQDLSDEQFF. The CDR3 region has the DNA TGCGCCAGCAGCCAAGACCTTAGCGATGAGCAGTTCTTC.

This chain joins TRBV4-3 and TRBJ1-2, with 9 positions matching TRBD1. Germline CDR1 is LGHNA and CDR2 is YSLEER. The CDR3 has 13 residues. The junction had 5 bases not matched to a gene; V was cut back by 6 bases and J by 6 bases. The CDR3 protein is CASRNTGGDGYTF. The DNA of the CDR3 is TGCGCCAGCAGAAACACAGGGGGCGATGGCTACACCTTC.

The count of this clone is one. The gene calls are TRBV5-1 and TRBJ1-6, with 10 positions matching TRBD1. The CDR3 runs 14 residues. Germline loops: CDR1 SGHRS, CDR2 YFSETQ. J was trimmed by 10 bases and V by 2 bases; bases with no gene match: 3. The CDR3 nucleotides are TGCGCCAGCAGCTTTAGGACAGGGGGATCACCCCTCCACTTT. This translates into CASSFRTGGSPLHF. The full variable domain, its missing parts supplied by reference TRBV5-1 and TRBJ1-6, is KAGVTQTPRYLIKTRGQQVTLSCSPISGHRSVSWYQQTPGQGLQFLFEYFSETQRNKGNFPGRFSGRQFSNSRSEMNVSTLELGDSALYLCASSFRTGGSPLHFGNGTRLTVT.

The rearrangement links TRBV4-2 to TRBJ2-7, with D possibly matching TRBD2 (5 bases). The germline gives CDR1 LGHNA, CDR2 YNFKEQ. V gave up 0 bases and J gave up 3 bases, with 9 bases separating them. The length of the CDR3 is 14 residues. The CDR3 spells CASSQDHRGYEQYF. The CDR3 DNA reads as TGTGCCAGCAGCCAAGATCACCGGGGCTACGAGCAGTACTTC.

The chain is built from TRBV5-1 and TRBJ2-5; 8 bases are a match to TRBD1. J was trimmed by 3 bases and V by 4 bases; bases with no gene match: 5. CDR3 length: 14 residues. Germline CDR1 SGHRS, CDR2 YFSETQ. The CDR3 DNA sequence: TGCGCCAGCAGCGGGTACAGGGGGGAAGAGACCCAGTACTTC. It yields the protein CASSGYRGEETQYF.

The V and J genes are TRBV2 and TRBJ1-3, with D maybe TRBD1 (6 bases). V gave up 5 bases and J gave up 0 bases, with 14 bases separating them. The germline V gene encodes CDR1 SNHLY and CDR2 FYNNEI. There are 16 residues in the CDR3. CDR3 sequence reads: CASSQGRGSSGNTIYF. The DNA for the CDR3 is TGTGCCAGCAGTCAGGGGAGGGGAAGCTCTGGAAACACCATATATTTT.

V and J are TRBV6-2 or TRBV6-3 and TRBJ2-2; D gene ambiguous. V was clipped by 3 bases and J by 4 bases, with 12 bases between them. The CDR3 covers 15 residues. Germline CDR1 and CDR2: MNHEY and SVGEGT. This chain's CDR3 is CASSYGQVITGELFF. The CDR3 DNA follows: TGTGCCAGCAGTTATGGGCAGGTGATCACCGGGGAGCTGTTTTTT.

The genes are TRBV4-2 and TRBJ2-5; tentative D call: TRBD2 (6 bases). Trimming took off 1 base at V and 1 base at J, with 10 bases between the two ends. The CDR3 is made up of 15 amino acids. CDR1 and CDR2 from the germline V gene are LGHNA and YNFKEQ. CDR3 in amino acids: CASSQVETSQETQYF. The DNA of the CDR3 is TGTGCCAGCAGCCAAGTAGAGACTAGCCAAGAGACCCAGTACTTC.

On this clone itself: Other nucleotide sequences from this sample produce the same CDR3. The J gene is TRBJ2-1, the V gene TRBV6-5; D may correspond to TRBD1 or TRBD2 (6 bases each). CDR1 and CDR2 (germline): MNHEY, SVGAGI. Trimming left V 5 bases short and J 7 bases short, with 9 bases between. CDR3 length: 12 amino acids. In DNA, the CDR3 is TGTGCCAGCAGTCTAGGGGGGAATGAGCAGTTCTTC. Translating gives CASSLGGNEQFF.

This chain links TRBV5-5 with TRBJ1-3; 9 nucleotides agree with TRBD1. The V gene end was trimmed by 0 bases and the J gene end by 6 bases; junction bases not matched to a gene: 4. The CDR3 contains 15 residues. The germline V gene has CDR1 SGHKS and CDR2 YYEKEE (reference sequence). The CDR3 DNA is TGTGCCAGCAGCTTGGTCGGGACAGGGATAAACACCATATATTTT. Its translation: CASSLVGTGINTIYF.

V and J are TRBV7-9 and TRBJ1-1; TRBD1 agrees at 11 bases. V shed 5 bases, J shed 7 bases, and the junction held 6 bases outside the gene matches. The CDR3 consists of 14 residues. Germline CDR1 reads SEHNR; CDR2 reads FQNEAQ (reference sequence). The CDR3 DNA reads TGTGCCAGCAGCCCGGACAGGGGGCAGGATGAAGCTTTCTTT. Protein product: CASSPDRGQDEAFF.

This rearrangement joins TRBV7-3 to TRBJ1-6, with D possibly matching TRBD1 (6 bases). The CDR3 length is 14 residues. The germline CDR1 and CDR2 sequences are SGHTA and FQGTGA. Trimming pared 3 bases from V and 5 bases from J, leaving 8 bases between. CDR3 bases: TGTGCCAGCAGCTTCAGGGGCGATAATTCACCCCTCCACTTT. This codes for CASSFRGDNSPLHF. Complete variable domain (other parts from reference TRBV7-3 and TRBJ1-6): GAGVSQTPSNKVTEKGKYVELRCDPISGHTALYWYRQSLGQGPEFLIYFQGTGAADDSGLPNDRFFAVRPEGSVSTLKIQRTERGDSAVYLCASSFRGDNSPLHFGNGTRLTVT.

This clone was seen once. The chain uses TRBV5-8 and TRBJ1-2, with D perhaps TRBD1 (5 bases). This CDR3 has 14 residues. Germline CDR1 is SGHTS and CDR2 is YDEGEE. V lost 2 bases to trimming and J lost 6 bases, with 14 bases between them. The CDR3 loop reads CASSFRNRKDGYTF. CDR3 in DNA: TGTGCCAGCAGCTTCCGAAACAGGAAAGATGGCTACACCTTC. Full variable domain (outside the CDR3, taken from reference TRBV5-8 and TRBJ1-2): EAGVTQSPTHLIKTRGQQATLRCSPISGHTSVYWYQQALGLGLQFLLWYDEGEERNRGNFPPRFSGRQFPNYSSELNVNALELEDSALYLCASSFRNRKDGYTFGSGTRLTVV.

This chain joins TRBV3-1 (or the pseudogene TRBV3-2) and TRBJ1-5; 9 nucleotides align to TRBD1. Trimming removed 3 bases from V and 6 bases from J; junction bases left unmatched: 6. The CDR3 contains 15 residues. The germline V gene encodes CDR1 LGHDT and CDR2 YNNKEL (reference sequence). CDR3 coding DNA: TGTGCCAGCAGCCAGGGACAGGGAAGTCGTCAGCCCCAGCATTTT. Protein: CASSQGQGSRQPQHF.

The count of this clone is one. The chain combines TRBV10-3 with TRBJ1-1, with D possibly TRBD1 on 5 matching bases. V was shortened by 0 bases and J by 4 bases, with 6 bases between the two germline ends. CDR3 length: 13 residues. Germline V gene sequence: CDR1 ENHRY, CDR2 SYGVKD. In DNA form, the CDR3 reads TGTGCCATCAGTGAGTCCCAGGGCACTGAAGCTTTCTTT. Its protein product is CAISESQGTEAFF.

The rearrangement links TRBV19 to TRBJ1-2; 10 nucleotides agree with TRBD1. V was clipped by 6 bases and J by 8 bases; unmatched bases: 15. The length of the CDR3 is 16 residues. The germline gives CDR1 LNHDA, CDR2 SQIVND (reference sequence). CDR3 region: CASRTSRTGGLEGYTF. DNA of the CDR3: TGTGCCAGTAGAACATCCCGGACAGGGGGGTTAGAAGGCTACACCTTC.

The chain uses TRBV3-1 (or the pseudogene TRBV3-2) and TRBJ2-3, with 10 positions matching TRBD2. The V gene end was trimmed by 2 bases and the J gene end by 0 bases; junction bases not matched to a gene: 5. The germline gives CDR1 LGHDT, CDR2 YNNKEL (reference sequence). CDR3 length: 17 amino acids. CDR3 protein: CASSQLTSGASTDTQYF. The CDR3 DNA is TGTGCCAGCAGCCAACTTACTAGCGGGGCTAGCACAGATACGCAGTATTTT.

The V gene is TRBV5-1, the J gene TRBJ2-5; a weak D match, TRBD2 (5 bases). CDR3 length: 13 amino acids. The germline CDR1 and CDR2 sequences are SGHRS and YFSETQ. V was clipped by 0 bases and J by 4 bases, with 7 bases between them. The CDR3 reads CASSLGRGETQYF. In nucleotides, the CDR3 is TGCGCCAGCAGCTTGGGACGGGGAGAGACCCAGTACTTC. Drawing the rest from reference TRBV5-1 and TRBJ2-5, the complete variable domain is KAGVTQTPRYLIKTRGQQVTLSCSPISGHRSVSWYQQTPGQGLQFLFEYFSETQRNKGNFPGRFSGRQFSNSRSEMNVSTLELGDSALYLCASSLGRGETQYFGPGTRLLVL.

The chain is built from TRBV29-1 and TRBJ2-7, with TRBD1 matching over 11 bases. This CDR3 is 13 amino acids long. Germline values: CDR1 SQVTM, CDR2 ANQGSEA. Germline trimming cut 7 bases from V and 4 bases from J; bases unmatched to any gene: 6. DNA of the CDR3: TGCAGCGCTGGGGACAGGGGGTCTTACGAGCAGTACTTC. Translated, it gives CSAGDRGSYEQYF.

The CDR3 DNA reads TGCGCCAGCAGCTTGGGACGGCTAGATGAAGCTTTCTTT. This sequence encodes CASSLGRLDEAFF. This chain connects TRBV5-1 to TRBJ1-1, with unresolved D. The germline gives CDR1 SGHRS, CDR2 YFSETQ. The CDR3 runs 13 residues. Deletions cut 0 bases from V and 7 bases from J, with 10 bases between.

This sequence joins TRBV5-8 and TRBJ1-2, with D possibly matching TRBD1 (6 bases). This CDR3 is built from 15 residues. Looked up from germline, CDR1 is SGHTS and CDR2 is YDEGEE. With 4 bases removed from V and 4 bases from J, the gap between germline ends came to 17 bases. The CDR3 sequence: CASSVAGRGPYGYTF. The CDR3 nucleotides read TGTGCCAGCAGCGTGGCGGGCAGGGGACCCTATGGCTACACCTTC.

The chain couples TRBV7-9 to TRBJ1-3; D remains ambiguous. The CDR3 extends over 13 amino acids. The germline gives CDR1 SEHNR, CDR2 FQNEAQ (reference sequence). Trimming removed 2 bases from V and 9 bases from J, with 11 bases in between. As DNA, the CDR3 is TGTGCCAGCAGCTTATCACGGTGGGGCACCATATATTTT. The encoded protein is CASSLSRWGTIYF.

The V gene is TRBV12-3 or TRBV12-4, the J gene TRBJ1-6; D call uncertain. V lost 3 bases to trimming and J lost 7 bases, with 7 bases between them. The CDR3 has 13 residues. The CDR3 DNA is TGTGCCAGCAGTTTCCGGATCAATTCACCCCTCCACTTT. Translation: CASSFRINSPLHF.

This chain joins TRBV3-1 (or the pseudogene TRBV3-2) and TRBJ1-2; weak D call: TRBD1 (5 bases). V shed 0 bases and J shed 8 bases, with 16 bases lying between them. This CDR3 has 15 residues. CDR1 is LGHDT and CDR2 is YNNKEL in the germline V gene (reference sequence). The CDR3 sequence is CASSQDSQAQRGYTF. CDR3 coding DNA: TGTGCCAGCAGCCAAGATTCACAGGCTCAAAGGGGCTACACCTTC.

CDR3 DNA sequence: TGTGCCAGTAGTCCCCAGCTAGGGGACTACAATGAGCAGTTCTTC. Protein product: CASSPQLGDYNEQFF. J is TRBJ2-1 and V is TRBV19; D perhaps matches TRBD1 (5 bases). The V gene's germline CDR1 is LNHDA and CDR2 SQIVND (reference sequence). Trimming removed 5 bases at V and 3 bases at J, with 14 bases between. This CDR3 is built from 15 residues.

The chain uses TRBV5-1 and TRBJ2-6; D ambiguous. The CDR3 runs to 15 residues. Germline V gives CDR1 SGHRS, CDR2 YFSETQ. Deletions cut 1 base from V and 2 bases from J, with 7 bases between. The CDR3 sequence is CASSLLSTGANVLTF. DNA of the CDR3: TGCGCCAGCAGCTTGTTATCCACTGGGGCCAACGTCCTGACTTTC.

V usage is TRBV12-3 or TRBV12-4 and J usage is TRBJ2-1, with D hard to call. The CDR3 has 11 amino acids. V dropped 5 bases and J dropped 8 bases, with 7 bases sitting between them. The CDR3 protein is CASSSNDEQFF. The CDR3 DNA sequence: TGTGCCAGCAGTAGCAACGATGAGCAGTTCTTC.